This TCR beta chain was obtained from a study of blood T cell repertoires in COVID-19. Study context: Both acute and convalescent COVID-19 samples were obtained from the United States, Italy and Spain.

In the original analysis: From reference gene primer amplification, estimates of nucleated cell counts were derived. Profiling relied on immunoSEQ multiplex PCR, and the TCRdb table lists in-frame clones only, not all of them. Clone size and V and J calls were adopted from that table, with D and trimming inferred from the DNA. The sample has under 300,000 clones; roughly 89% are singletons. CDR1 and CDR2 from the germline V gene are MNHNY and SVGAGI (reference sequence). Trimming took 5 bases from V and 6 from J, leaving 10 bases between them. The CDR3 covers 12 residues. Patients from Seattle were sampled longitudinally, starting during active infection.

The rearrangement uses TRBV6-6 and TRBJ1-2, with D unresolved. The sample consisted of peripheral blood. The receptor was isolated from a woman aged 60-75 years with COVID-19, enrolled during active disease. CDR3 loop: CASSLREDGYTF. Written as DNA, the CDR3 is TGTGCCAGCAGTCTCCGGGAAGATGGCTACACCTTC.